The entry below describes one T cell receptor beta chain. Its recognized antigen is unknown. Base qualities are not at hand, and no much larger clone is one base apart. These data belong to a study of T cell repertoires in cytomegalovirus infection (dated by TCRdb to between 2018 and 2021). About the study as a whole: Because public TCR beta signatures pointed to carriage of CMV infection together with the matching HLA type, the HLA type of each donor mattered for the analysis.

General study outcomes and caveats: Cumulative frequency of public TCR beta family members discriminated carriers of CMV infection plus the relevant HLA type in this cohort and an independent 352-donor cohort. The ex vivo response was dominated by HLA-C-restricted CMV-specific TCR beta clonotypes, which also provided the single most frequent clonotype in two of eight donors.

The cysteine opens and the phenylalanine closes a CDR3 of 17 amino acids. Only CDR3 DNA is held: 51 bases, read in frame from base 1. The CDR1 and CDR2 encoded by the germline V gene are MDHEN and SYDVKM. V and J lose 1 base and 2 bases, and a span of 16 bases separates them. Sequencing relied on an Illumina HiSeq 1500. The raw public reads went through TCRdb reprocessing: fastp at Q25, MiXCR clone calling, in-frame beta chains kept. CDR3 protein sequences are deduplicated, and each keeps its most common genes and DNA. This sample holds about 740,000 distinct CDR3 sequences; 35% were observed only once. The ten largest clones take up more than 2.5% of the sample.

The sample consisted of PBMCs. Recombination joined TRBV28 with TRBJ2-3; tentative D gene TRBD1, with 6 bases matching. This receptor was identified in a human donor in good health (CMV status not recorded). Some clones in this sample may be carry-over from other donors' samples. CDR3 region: CASSLSPTGPPTDTQYF. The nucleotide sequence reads TGTGCCAGCAGTTTATCCCCTACAGGGCCTCCCACAGATACGCAGTATTTT.